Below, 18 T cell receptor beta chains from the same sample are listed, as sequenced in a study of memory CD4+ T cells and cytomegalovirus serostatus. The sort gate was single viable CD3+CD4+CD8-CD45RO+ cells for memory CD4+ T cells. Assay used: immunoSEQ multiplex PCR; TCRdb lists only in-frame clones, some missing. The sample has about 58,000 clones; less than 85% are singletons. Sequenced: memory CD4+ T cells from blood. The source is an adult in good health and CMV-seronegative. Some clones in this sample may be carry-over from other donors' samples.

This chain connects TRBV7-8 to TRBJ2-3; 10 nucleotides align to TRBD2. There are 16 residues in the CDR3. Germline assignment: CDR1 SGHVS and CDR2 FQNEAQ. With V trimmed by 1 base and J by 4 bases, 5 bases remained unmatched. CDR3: CASSLDSGRTADTQYF. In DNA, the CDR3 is TGTGCCAGCAGCTTAGATAGCGGGAGGACTGCAGATACGCAGTATTTT.

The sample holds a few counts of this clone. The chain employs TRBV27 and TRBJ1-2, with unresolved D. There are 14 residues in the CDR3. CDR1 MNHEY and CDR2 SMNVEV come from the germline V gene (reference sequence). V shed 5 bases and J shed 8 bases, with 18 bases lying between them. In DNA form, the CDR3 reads TGTGCCAGCAGTCCGCTACAGTCCCTATCCGGCTACACCTTC. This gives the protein CASSPLQSLSGYTF.

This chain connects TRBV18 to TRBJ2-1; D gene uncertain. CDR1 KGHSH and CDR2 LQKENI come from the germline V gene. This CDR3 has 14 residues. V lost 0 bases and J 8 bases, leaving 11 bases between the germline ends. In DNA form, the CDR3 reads TGTGCCAGCTCACCACCGCCTGCCCGCCATGAGCAGTTCTTC. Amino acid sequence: CASSPPPARHEQFF.

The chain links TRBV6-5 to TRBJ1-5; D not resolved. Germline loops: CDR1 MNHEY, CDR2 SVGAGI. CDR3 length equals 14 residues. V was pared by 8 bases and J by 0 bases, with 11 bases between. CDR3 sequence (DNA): TGTGCCAGCTCCCTTTTAGGTAGCAATCAGCCCCAGCATTTT. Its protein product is CASSLLGSNQPQHF.

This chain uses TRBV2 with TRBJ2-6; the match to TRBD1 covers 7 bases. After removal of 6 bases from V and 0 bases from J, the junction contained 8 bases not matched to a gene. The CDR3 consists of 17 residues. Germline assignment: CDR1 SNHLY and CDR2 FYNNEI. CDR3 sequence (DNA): TGTGCCAGCAGACGCATCAGGGGGAGCTCTGGGGCCAACGTCCTGACTTTC. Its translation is CASRRIRGSSGANVLTF.

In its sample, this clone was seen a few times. DNA of the CDR3: TGTGCCAGCAGTCCCTCCTGGAGGAATAATGAAAAACTGTTTTTT. This encodes CASSPSWRNNEKLFF. V and J are TRBV28 and TRBJ1-4; D is ambiguous. This CDR3 is 15 amino acids long. Germline-derived CDR1 and CDR2 are MDHEN and SYDVKM. V lost 5 bases and J 4 bases, leaving 14 bases between the germline ends.

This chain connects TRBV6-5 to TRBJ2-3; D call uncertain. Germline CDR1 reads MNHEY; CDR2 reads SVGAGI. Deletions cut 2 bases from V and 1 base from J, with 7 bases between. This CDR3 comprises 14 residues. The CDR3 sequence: CASSYPGRTDTQYF. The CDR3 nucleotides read TGTGCCAGCAGTTACCCCGGACGCACAGATACGCAGTATTTT.

The CDR3: CASSRGGLAGGEQYF. CDR3 DNA: TGTGCCAGCAGTCGGGGGGGACTAGCGGGAGGCGAGCAGTACTTC. The V gene is TRBV28, the J gene TRBJ2-7; 15 nucleotides align to TRBD2. The CDR3 is 15 residues long. CDR1 MDHEN and CDR2 SYDVKM come from the germline V gene. The junction had 5 bases not matched to a gene; V was cut back by 5 bases and J by 6 bases.

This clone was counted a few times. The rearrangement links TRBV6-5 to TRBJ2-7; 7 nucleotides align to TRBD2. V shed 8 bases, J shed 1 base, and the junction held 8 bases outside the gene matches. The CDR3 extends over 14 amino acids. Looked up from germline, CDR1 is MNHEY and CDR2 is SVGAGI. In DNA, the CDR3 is TGTGCCAGCCGACTAGCTCGTGAGTCCTACGAGCAGTACTTC. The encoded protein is CASRLARESYEQYF.

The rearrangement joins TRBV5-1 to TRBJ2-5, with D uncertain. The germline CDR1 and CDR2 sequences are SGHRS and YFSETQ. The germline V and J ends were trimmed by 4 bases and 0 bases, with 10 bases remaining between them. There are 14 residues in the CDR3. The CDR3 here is CASSLFRDQETQYF. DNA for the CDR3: TGCGCCAGCAGCCTTTTTCGGGACCAAGAGACCCAGTACTTC. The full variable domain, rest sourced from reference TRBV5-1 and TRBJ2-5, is KAGVTQTPRYLIKTRGQQVTLSCSPISGHRSVSWYQQTPGQGLQFLFEYFSETQRNKGNFPGRFSGRQFSNSRSEMNVSTLELGDSALYLCASSLFRDQETQYFGPGTRLLVL.

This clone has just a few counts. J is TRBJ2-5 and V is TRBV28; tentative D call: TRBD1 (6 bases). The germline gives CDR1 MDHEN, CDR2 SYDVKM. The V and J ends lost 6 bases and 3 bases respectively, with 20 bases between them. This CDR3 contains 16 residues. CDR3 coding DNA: TGTGCCAGCAGCCCCACTCCCAGGGGATTAAAAGAGACCCAGTACTTC. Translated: CASSPTPRGLKETQYF.

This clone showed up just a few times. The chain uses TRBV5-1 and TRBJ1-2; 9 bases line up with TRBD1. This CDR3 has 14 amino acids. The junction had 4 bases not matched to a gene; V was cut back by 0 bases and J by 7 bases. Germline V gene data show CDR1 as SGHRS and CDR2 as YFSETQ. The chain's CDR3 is CASSLDRGRVGYTF. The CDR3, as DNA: TGCGCCAGCAGCTTGGACAGGGGGCGCGTTGGCTACACCTTC.

CDR3: CVPPGRGNSPLHF. The DNA for the CDR3 is TGTGTCCCTCCGGGCAGGGGAAATTCACCCCTCCACTTT. The chain is built from TRBV28 and TRBJ1-6; tentative D call: TRBD1 (6 bases). This CDR3 comprises 13 residues. Germline loops: CDR1 MDHEN, CDR2 SYDVKM.

In DNA, the CDR3 is TGTGCCAGCAGTTCCGGGACCGCCCTTGCGGAGACCCAGTACTTC. Its protein product is CASSSGTALAETQYF. V gene TRBV6-1 combines with J gene TRBJ2-5, with D perhaps assigned TRBD1 or TRBD2 (5 bases each). V lost 5 bases to trimming and J lost 5 bases, with 18 bases between them. Germline CDR1 reads MNHNS; CDR2 reads SASEGT. The CDR3 is made up of 15 amino acids.

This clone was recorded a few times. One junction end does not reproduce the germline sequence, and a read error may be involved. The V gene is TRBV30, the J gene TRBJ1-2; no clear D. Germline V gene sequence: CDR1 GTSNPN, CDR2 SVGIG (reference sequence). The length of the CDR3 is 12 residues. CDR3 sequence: CAWSANPRGMAF. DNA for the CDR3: TGTGCCTGGAGTGCAAACCCCCGAGGTATGGCCTTC.

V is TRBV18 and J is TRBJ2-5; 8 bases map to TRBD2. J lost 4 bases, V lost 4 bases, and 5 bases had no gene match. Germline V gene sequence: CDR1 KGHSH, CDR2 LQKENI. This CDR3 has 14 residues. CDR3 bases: TGTGCCAGCTCACGGGGACTAGTATTAGAGACCCAGTACTTC. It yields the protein CASSRGLVLETQYF.

The DNA for the CDR3 is TGCAGCGTTGAATTGGAGTCGACAGGGGCCAACACAGATACGCAGTATTTT. Translation: CSVELESTGANTDTQYF. The chain is built from TRBV29-1 and TRBJ2-3; 8 bases are shared with TRBD1. The germline gives CDR1 SQVTM, CDR2 ANQGSEA. Trimming took 2 bases from V and 2 from J; bases not matched to a gene: 12. CDR3 size: 17 residues.

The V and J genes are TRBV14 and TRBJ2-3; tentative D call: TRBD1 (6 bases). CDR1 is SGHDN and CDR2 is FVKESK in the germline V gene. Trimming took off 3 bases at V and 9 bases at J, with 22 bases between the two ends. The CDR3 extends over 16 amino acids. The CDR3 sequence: CASSQGAGIQKSTQYF. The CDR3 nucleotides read TGTGCCAGCAGCCAGGGGGCGGGTATACAAAAATCAACGCAGTATTTT.